This TCR beta chain appears in the sequencing data of a study of identical twins. Template switching (which added a universal primer site) was used, and cDNA carried unique molecular identifiers. MiXCR, run by TCRdb on the 5' RACE reads, gives a single entry per CDR3 protein. The sample carries 450,000 or so distinct CDR3 sequences, 14% recorded once. The study's findings and limits: Low generation-probability sequences were in excess among twin-shared out-of-frame alpha sequences. Monozygotic twins shared more out-of-frame TCR alpha than recombination models predicted.

This CDR3 is built from 14 residues. The V gene's germline CDR1 is MNHEY and CDR2 SVGAGI. V lost 0 bases, J lost 1 base, and 6 bases lay in between. Note on this clonotype: Its antigen remains unknown.

These data were likewise used in another study, on yellow fever vaccine responses in identical twins.

This sequence joins TRBV6-5 and TRBJ1-1, with D unresolved. This TCR derives from a young woman in good health. Source material: CD4+ T cells sorted from blood. For the CDR3, the DNA is TGTGCCAGCAGTTACTCGATACAGAACACTGAAGCTTTCTTT. Protein product: CASSYSIQNTEAFF.